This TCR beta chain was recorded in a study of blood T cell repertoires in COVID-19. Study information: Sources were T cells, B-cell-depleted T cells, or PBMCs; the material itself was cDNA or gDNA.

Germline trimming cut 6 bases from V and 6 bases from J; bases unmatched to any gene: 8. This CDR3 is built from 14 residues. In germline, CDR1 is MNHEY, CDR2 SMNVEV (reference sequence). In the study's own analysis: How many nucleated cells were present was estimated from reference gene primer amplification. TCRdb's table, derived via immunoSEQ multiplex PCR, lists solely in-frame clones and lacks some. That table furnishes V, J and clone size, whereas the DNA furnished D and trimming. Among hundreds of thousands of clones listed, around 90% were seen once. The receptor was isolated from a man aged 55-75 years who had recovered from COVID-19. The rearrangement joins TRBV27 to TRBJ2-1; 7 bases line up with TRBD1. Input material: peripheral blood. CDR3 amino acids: CASSPGQIGNEQFF. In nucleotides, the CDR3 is TGTGCCAGCAGCCCGGGACAGATAGGCAATGAGCAGTTCTTC.